The sequence of this T cell receptor (beta chain) was determined in a study of OX40 agonist ivuxolimab in advanced cancers. In terms of the full investigation: Ivuxolimab was an agonistic, fully human IgG2 monoclonal antibody directed against OX40 (CD134), a costimulatory receptor. Intravenous ivuxolimab was administered to patients every 2 weeks at six dose levels: 0.01, 0.1, 0.3, 1.5, 3 and 10 mg/kg. Of the roughly 52 dose-escalation patients, hepatocellular carcinoma was present in about 20, melanoma in around 15, renal cell carcinoma in 9 and head and neck cancer in 9. The dose-escalation cohort was 82.7% male with a mean age of approximately 60 years, ranging from about 20 to 85. Patients were allowed to have had prior anti-PD-1, anti-PD-L1 or anti-CTLA-4 therapy, and approximately 41% of the dose-escalation patients had previously received checkpoint inhibitors. Partial responses occurred in three dose-escalation patients, of whom one had hepatocellular carcinoma and two had cutaneous melanoma. The point of sequencing TCRbeta in the periphery was to test whether ivuxolimab changed TCR sequence diversity and drove clonal T-cell expansion. The monotherapy dose-escalation portion (N ≈ 50 patients) of the phase I ivuxolimab trial is reported in the paper. General conclusions and limits of the study: After ivuxolimab, more expanded clones were found on average in CD8+ T cells than in CD4+ T cells. In the 0.1-3.0 mg/kg groups, partial responders were among the patients with the lowest normalized peripheral clonal expansion, particularly in CD8+ T cells. The antigen specificity of the clonally expanded peripheral T cells was not determined. Low levels of normalized T-cell clonal expansion were also shown by some nonresponding patients. At doses from 0.1 to 3.0 mg/kg, clonal expansion was seen in both CD4+ and CD8+ blood T cells between baseline and week 6.

Patients with autoimmune disease history or receiving systemic immunosuppression were excluded from the trial. Peripheral blood for TCR sequencing was drawn from every dose cohort at baseline, at cycle 4 day 1 and at cycle 7 day 1. Samples came from an open-label, multicenter, first-in-human phase I dose-escalation trial of ivuxolimab. Adults with locally advanced or metastatic melanoma, renal cell carcinoma, hepatocellular carcinoma or head and neck squamous cell carcinoma were enrolled in the trial. CD4+ and CD8+ T cells were sorted separately from peripheral blood before TCR sequencing. Concerning this clone itself: Its antigen is still unknown. No qualities accompany the bases; no much larger clone lies one base away.

Trimming takes 2 bases from V and 0 bases from J, and the germline ends sit 5 bases apart. Including the terminal cysteine and phenylalanine, the CDR3 comprises 14 residues. Of all the DNA, just the CDR3 is kept, 42 bases in frame from base 1. Via the germline V gene, CDR1 is MNHEY and CDR2 SVGAGI. For sequencing of the TCRbeta CDR3 region, genomic DNA was extracted from the sorted cells. TCRbeta CDR3 regions were sequenced using the immunoSEQ Assay. Imported from immuneACCESS, the table was reduced by TCRdb to in-frame sequences with V and J called. These copies leave out some clones; in studies compared against another copy, an unresolved V gene accounts for under half, and the cause of the remainder is not known. The sample table holds some 87,000 clones, of which 80% to 95% were seen once. The top ten clones comprise roughly 0.42% of the sample.

The V and J segments used are TRBV6-5 and TRBJ2-4, with no D gene named confidently. The receptor's source is an adult with an advanced solid tumor such as melanoma, head and neck, liver or kidney cancer. Here the sequenced sample was CD4+ or CD8+ T cells sorted from blood, taken in a trial of the OX40 agonist ivuxolimab. The CDR3 reads CASSYNLAKNIQYF. In nucleotides, the sequence is TGTGCCAGCAGTTACAATCTAGCCAAAAACATTCAGTACTTC.